A single T cell receptor (beta chain) is shown here with its context. The sample originates from a study of T cells after somatic rescue of genetic block. The CDR3 loop spans 17 amino acids. The germline V gene has CDR1 SGDLS and CDR2 YYNGEE. Trimming took 0 bases from V and 1 from J; bases not matched to a gene: 5. Assay used: immunoSEQ multiplex PCR; TCRdb lists only in-frame clones, some missing. The sample includes 10,000 to 15,000 clones, less than 80% of them seen just once. This sequence was found in a boy between 10 and 17 years old. Material: peripheral blood mononuclear cells (PBMCs). The V call is TRBV9, the J call TRBJ2-3, with 10 bases fitting TRBD2. This chain's CDR3 is CASSVVGTSGGTDTQYF. In DNA, the CDR3 is TGTGCCAGCAGCGTAGTAGGTACTAGCGGGGGCACAGATACGCAGTATTTT.